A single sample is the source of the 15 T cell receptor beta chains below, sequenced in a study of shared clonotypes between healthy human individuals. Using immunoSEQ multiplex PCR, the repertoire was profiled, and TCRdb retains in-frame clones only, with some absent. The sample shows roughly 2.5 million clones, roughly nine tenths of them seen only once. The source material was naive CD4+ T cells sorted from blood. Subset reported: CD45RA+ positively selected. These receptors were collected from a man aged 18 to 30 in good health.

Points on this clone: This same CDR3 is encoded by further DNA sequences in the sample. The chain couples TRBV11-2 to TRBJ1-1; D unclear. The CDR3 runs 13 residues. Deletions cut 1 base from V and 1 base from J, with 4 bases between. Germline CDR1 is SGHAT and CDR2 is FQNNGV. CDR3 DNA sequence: TGTGCCAGCAGCTTAGGCGGGAACACTGAAGCTTTCTTT. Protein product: CASSLGGNTEAFF. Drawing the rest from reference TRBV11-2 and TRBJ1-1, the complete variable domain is EAGVAQSPRYKIIEKRQSVAFWCNPISGHATLYWYQQILGQGPKLLIQFQNNGVVDDSQLPKDRFSAERLKGVDSTLKIQPAKLEDSAVYLCASSLGGNTEAFFGQGTRLTVV.

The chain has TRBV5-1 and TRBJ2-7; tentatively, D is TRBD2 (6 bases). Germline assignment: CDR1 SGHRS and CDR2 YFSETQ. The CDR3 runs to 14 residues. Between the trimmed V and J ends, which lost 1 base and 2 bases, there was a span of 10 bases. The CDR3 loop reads CASSLIGGAYEQYF. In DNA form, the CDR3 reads TGCGCCAGCAGCTTGATTGGAGGGGCCTACGAGCAGTACTTC.

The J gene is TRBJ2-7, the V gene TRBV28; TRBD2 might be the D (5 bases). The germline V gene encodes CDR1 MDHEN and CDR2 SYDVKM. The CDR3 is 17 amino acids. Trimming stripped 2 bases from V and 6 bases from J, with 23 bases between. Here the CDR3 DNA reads TGTGCCAGCAGTTTAACCCTGGAGGCCAGCGGTTATCTCGAGCAGTACTTC. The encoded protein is CASSLTLEASGYLEQYF.

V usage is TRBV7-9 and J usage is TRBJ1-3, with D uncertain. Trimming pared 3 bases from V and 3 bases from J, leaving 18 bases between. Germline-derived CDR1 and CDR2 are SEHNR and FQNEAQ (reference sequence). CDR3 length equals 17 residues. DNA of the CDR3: TGTGCCAGCAGCTTTTTCCCCCCCAGTAGGGATGGAAACACCATATATTTT. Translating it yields CASSFFPPSRDGNTIYF.

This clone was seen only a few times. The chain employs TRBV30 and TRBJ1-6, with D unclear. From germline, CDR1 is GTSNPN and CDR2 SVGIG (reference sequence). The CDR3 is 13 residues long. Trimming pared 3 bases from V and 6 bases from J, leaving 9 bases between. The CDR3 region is CAWRGSLNSPLHF. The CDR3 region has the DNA TGTGCCTGGAGAGGCAGTCTTAATTCACCCCTCCACTTT. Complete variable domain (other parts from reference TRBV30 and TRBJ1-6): SQTIHQWPATLVQPVGSPLSLECTVEGTSNPNLYWYRQAAGRGLQLLFYSVGIGQISSEVPQNLSASRPQDRQFILSSKKLLLSDSGFYLCAWRGSLNSPLHFGNGTRLTVT.

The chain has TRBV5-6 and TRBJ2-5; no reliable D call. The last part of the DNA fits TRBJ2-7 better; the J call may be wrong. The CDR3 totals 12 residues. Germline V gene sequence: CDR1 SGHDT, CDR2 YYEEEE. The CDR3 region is CASSLGKYEQYF. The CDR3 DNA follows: TGTGCCAGCAGCTTAGGAAAATACGAGCAGTACTTC.

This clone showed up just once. In DNA, the CDR3 is TGCGCCAGCAGCTTGTCTTCATCTAACTATGGCTACACCTTC. Protein: CASSLSSSNYGYTF. The chain joins TRBV5-1 to TRBJ1-2, with D uncertain. CDR3 size: 14 residues. Trimming cost V 1 base and J 0 bases, with 7 bases left between them. CDR1 SGHRS and CDR2 YFSETQ come from the germline V gene. Together with reference TRBV5-1 and TRBJ1-2, the CDR3 gives the full variable domain: KAGVTQTPRYLIKTRGQQVTLSCSPISGHRSVSWYQQTPGQGLQFLFEYFSETQRNKGNFPGRFSGRQFSNSRSEMNVSTLELGDSALYLCASSLSSSNYGYTFGSGTRLTVV.

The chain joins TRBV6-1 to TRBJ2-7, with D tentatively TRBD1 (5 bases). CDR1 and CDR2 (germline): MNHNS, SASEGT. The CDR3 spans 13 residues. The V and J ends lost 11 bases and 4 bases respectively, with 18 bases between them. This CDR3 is CAHDRDLDYEQYF. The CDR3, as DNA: TGTGCCCACGACAGAGACCTTGATTACGAGCAGTACTTC.

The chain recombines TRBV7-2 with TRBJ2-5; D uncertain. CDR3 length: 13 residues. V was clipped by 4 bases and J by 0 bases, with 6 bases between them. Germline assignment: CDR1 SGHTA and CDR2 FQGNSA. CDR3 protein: CASSSWYQETQYF. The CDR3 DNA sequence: TGTGCCAGCAGCTCCTGGTACCAAGAGACCCAGTACTTC.

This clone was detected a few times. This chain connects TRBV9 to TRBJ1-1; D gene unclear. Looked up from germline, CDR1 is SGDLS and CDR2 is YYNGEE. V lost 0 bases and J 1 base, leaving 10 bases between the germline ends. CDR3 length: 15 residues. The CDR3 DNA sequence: TGTGCCAGCAGCGTAGGCCCGGACTGGAACACTGAAGCTTTCTTT. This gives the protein CASSVGPDWNTEAFF.

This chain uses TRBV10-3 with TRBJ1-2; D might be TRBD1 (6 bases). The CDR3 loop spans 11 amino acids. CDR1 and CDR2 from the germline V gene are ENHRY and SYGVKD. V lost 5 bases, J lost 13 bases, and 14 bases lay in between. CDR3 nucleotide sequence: TGTGCCATCAGTCCAGGGGACCTCTGCACCTTC. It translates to CAISPGDLCTF.

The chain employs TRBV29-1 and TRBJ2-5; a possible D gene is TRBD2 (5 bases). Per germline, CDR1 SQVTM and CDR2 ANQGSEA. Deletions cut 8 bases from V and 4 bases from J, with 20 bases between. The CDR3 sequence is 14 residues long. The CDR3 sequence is CSTRGVVVRETQYF. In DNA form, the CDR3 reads TGCAGCACCCGGGGTGTTGTGGTGAGAGAGACCCAGTACTTC.

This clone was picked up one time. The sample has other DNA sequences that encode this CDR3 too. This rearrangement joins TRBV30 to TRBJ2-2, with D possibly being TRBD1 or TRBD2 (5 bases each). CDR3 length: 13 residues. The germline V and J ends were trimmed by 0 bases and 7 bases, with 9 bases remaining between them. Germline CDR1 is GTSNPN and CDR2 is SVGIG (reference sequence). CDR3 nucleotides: TGTGCCTGGAGTGTAAGGGGAGTCGGGGAGCTGTTTTTT. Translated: CAWSVRGVGELFF.

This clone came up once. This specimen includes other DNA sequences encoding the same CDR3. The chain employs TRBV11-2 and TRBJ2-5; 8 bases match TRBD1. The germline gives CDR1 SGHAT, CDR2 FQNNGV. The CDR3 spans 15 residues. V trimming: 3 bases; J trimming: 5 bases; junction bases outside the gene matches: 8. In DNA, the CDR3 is TGTGCCAGCAGCTTCGGCCAGGGGGCCGGGGAGACCCAGTACTTC. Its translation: CASSFGQGAGETQYF.

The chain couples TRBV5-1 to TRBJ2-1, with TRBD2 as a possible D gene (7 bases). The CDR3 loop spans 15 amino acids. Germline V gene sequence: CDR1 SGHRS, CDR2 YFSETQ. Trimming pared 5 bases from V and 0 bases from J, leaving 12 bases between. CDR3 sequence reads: CASRERGGSYNEQFF. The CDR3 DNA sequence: TGCGCCAGCAGGGAAAGGGGGGGCTCCTACAATGAGCAGTTCTTC.